Below are 10 T cell receptor beta chains sequenced from a single sample in a study of blood T cells in healthy people across ages. Sample-barcoded 5' priming and a J-beta primer mix drove a second PCR of about 6 to 12 cycles. TCRdb reanalysed the 5' RACE reads using MiXCR and keeps one entry per CDR3 protein. The sample contains about 680,000 distinct CDR3 sequences, 49% of which appear only once. Specimen: blood. Receptors were obtained from an older woman in good health.

This clonotype occurred a few times. The chain couples TRBV6-1 to TRBJ2-7, with TRBD2 matching over 9 bases. This CDR3 is built from 13 residues. Germline CDR1 reads MNHNS; CDR2 reads SASEGT. J gave up 4 bases and V 5 bases, and 3 bases lay outside the gene matches. This CDR3 reads CASSNSGSYEQYF. The CDR3 region has the DNA TGTGCCAGCAGTAATAGCGGGAGTTACGAGCAGTACTTC.

This clonotype came up many times. This chain joins TRBV4-2 and TRBJ1-4; the D is unclear. Trimming pared 1 base from V and 6 bases from J, leaving 15 bases between. The CDR3 loop spans 16 amino acids. The germline gives CDR1 LGHNA, CDR2 YNFKEQ. Here the CDR3 reads CASSQVSASEYEKLFF. Written as DNA, the CDR3 is TGTGCCAGCAGCCAAGTATCCGCCAGCGAGTATGAAAAACTGTTTTTT.

This chain joins TRBV20-1 and TRBJ2-3; D call uncertain. The CDR3 length is 15 residues. CDR1 DFQATT and CDR2 SNEGSKA come from the germline V gene (reference sequence). Trimming took off 6 bases at V and 3 bases at J, with 19 bases between the two ends. CDR3 protein: CSASLPGRRTDTQYF. The CDR3 nucleotides read TGCAGTGCGTCTCTCCCTGGCCGACGGACAGATACGCAGTATTTT.

The V gene is TRBV5-5, the J gene TRBJ1-2, with 8 positions matching TRBD1. Trimming at V came to 4 bases and at J to 7 bases, leaving 6 bases not matched to a gene. The length of the CDR3 is 13 residues. CDR1 and CDR2 from the germline V gene are SGHKS and YYEKEE (reference sequence). DNA of the CDR3: TGTGCCAGCAGCGGGGACAGGATCGGTGGCTACACCTTC. Its protein is CASSGDRIGGYTF.

The chain links TRBV20-1 to TRBJ2-4, with D tentatively TRBD2 (6 bases). The J call is doubtful: the DNA matches TRBJ2-7 better. The germline CDR1 and CDR2 sequences are DFQATT and SNEGSKA (reference sequence). CDR3 size: 15 residues. Here the CDR3 DNA reads TGCAGTGCTAGAGATCTGGGCTCGGACTACTACGAGCAGTACTTC. Its translation: CSARDLGSDYYEQYF.

About this clonotype itself: This may be a read error, as it is one base from a much larger clone. The chain links TRBV29-1 to TRBJ2-5; possible D gene TRBD2, 5 bases. The V end lost 3 bases, the J end lost 11 bases, and 16 bases lay between the germline ends. Germline CDR1 SQVTM, CDR2 ANQGSEA. The CDR3 is 12 amino acids. The CDR3 is CSVDHGVGEQYF. The CDR3 DNA is TGCAGCGTTGATCACGGGGTAGGAGAGCAGTACTTC.

Ten or more counts support this clonotype. The chain employs TRBV29-1 and TRBJ1-2; 8 bases agree with TRBD1. CDR3 length equals 12 residues. Germline loops: CDR1 SQVTM, CDR2 ANQGSEA. V was pared by 4 bases and J by 6 bases, with 4 bases of the junction left unmatched. CDR3 loop: CSVGQGRDGYTF. CDR3 DNA: TGCAGCGTTGGACAGGGGAGGGATGGCTACACCTTC.

This clonotype appeared once. The chain couples TRBV3-1 to TRBJ1-4; possibly TRBD1 for D (5 bases). V was trimmed by 2 bases and J by 1 base, leaving 11 bases between them. The CDR3 totals 16 residues. Germline V gene sequence: CDR1 LGHDT, CDR2 YNNKEL (reference sequence). CDR3 loop: CASSQWDQGTNEKLFF. CDR3 bases: TGTGCCAGCAGCCAATGGGACCAGGGAACTAATGAAAAACTGTTTTTT.

This clonotype has a handful of counts. The chain is built from TRBV6-2 or TRBV6-3 and TRBJ1-1; D not certain. V lost 3 bases and J 1 base, leaving 6 bases between the germline ends. Germline-derived CDR1 and CDR2 are MNHEY and SVGEGT. The CDR3 has 13 amino acids. In DNA, the CDR3 is TGTGCCAGCAGTTATGGGCAGAACACTGAAGCTTTCTTT. Its protein product is CASSYGQNTEAFF.

The rearrangement links TRBV18 to TRBJ1-2; 7 bases agree with TRBD1. V shed 2 bases and J 7 bases; nucleotides not matched to a gene: 7. The germline gives CDR1 KGHSH, CDR2 LQKENI. The CDR3 covers 14 residues. CDR3 sequence reads: CASSPARQGGGYTF. The CDR3 DNA follows: TGTGCCAGCTCACCAGCTCGACAGGGTGGTGGCTACACCTTC.